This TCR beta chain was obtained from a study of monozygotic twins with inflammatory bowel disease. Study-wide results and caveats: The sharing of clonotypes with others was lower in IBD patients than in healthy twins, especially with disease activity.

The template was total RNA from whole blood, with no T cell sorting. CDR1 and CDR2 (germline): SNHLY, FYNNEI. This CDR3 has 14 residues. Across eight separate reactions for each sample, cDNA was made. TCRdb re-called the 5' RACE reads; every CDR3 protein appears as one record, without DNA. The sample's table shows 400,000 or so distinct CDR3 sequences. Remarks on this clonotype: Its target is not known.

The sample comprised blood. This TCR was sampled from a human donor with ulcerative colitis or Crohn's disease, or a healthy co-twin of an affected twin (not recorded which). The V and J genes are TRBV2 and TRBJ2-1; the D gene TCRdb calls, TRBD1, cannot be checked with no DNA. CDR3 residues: CASSGRDRVPEQFF.